This T cell receptor (beta chain) comes out of a study of pediatric ulcerative colitis. Study results and caveats: Blood-rectal clonal overlap within each person was significantly higher in ulcerative colitis patients than controls. No controls had the two rectal clonotypes shared by ulcerative colitis patients.

Sequencing was at survey level. The data were produced by immunoSEQ multiplex PCR, yet TCRdb's version contains in-frame clones alone and is incomplete. Of tens of thousands of clones in the sample, 60% to 75% were seen once. Germline V lookup: CDR1 LNHDA, CDR2 SQIVND (reference sequence). V lost 5 bases, J lost 7 bases, and 6 bases stayed unmatched. This CDR3 is 14 amino acids long. Rectal tissue came from one to two pinch biopsies taken at colonoscopy. Before the diagnostic colonoscopy, ulcerative colitis patients were free of immunosuppressive medication. On this clone itself: What it recognizes is unknown.

The chain couples TRBV19 to TRBJ1-5; 9 bases line up with TRBD1. The sequenced material came from gut tissue. This TCR was recovered from a boy younger than 18 with severe ulcerative colitis. The CDR3 protein is CASSLDRGSQPQHF. CDR3 DNA: TGTGCCAGTAGTCTGGACAGGGGAAGCCAGCCCCAGCATTTT.